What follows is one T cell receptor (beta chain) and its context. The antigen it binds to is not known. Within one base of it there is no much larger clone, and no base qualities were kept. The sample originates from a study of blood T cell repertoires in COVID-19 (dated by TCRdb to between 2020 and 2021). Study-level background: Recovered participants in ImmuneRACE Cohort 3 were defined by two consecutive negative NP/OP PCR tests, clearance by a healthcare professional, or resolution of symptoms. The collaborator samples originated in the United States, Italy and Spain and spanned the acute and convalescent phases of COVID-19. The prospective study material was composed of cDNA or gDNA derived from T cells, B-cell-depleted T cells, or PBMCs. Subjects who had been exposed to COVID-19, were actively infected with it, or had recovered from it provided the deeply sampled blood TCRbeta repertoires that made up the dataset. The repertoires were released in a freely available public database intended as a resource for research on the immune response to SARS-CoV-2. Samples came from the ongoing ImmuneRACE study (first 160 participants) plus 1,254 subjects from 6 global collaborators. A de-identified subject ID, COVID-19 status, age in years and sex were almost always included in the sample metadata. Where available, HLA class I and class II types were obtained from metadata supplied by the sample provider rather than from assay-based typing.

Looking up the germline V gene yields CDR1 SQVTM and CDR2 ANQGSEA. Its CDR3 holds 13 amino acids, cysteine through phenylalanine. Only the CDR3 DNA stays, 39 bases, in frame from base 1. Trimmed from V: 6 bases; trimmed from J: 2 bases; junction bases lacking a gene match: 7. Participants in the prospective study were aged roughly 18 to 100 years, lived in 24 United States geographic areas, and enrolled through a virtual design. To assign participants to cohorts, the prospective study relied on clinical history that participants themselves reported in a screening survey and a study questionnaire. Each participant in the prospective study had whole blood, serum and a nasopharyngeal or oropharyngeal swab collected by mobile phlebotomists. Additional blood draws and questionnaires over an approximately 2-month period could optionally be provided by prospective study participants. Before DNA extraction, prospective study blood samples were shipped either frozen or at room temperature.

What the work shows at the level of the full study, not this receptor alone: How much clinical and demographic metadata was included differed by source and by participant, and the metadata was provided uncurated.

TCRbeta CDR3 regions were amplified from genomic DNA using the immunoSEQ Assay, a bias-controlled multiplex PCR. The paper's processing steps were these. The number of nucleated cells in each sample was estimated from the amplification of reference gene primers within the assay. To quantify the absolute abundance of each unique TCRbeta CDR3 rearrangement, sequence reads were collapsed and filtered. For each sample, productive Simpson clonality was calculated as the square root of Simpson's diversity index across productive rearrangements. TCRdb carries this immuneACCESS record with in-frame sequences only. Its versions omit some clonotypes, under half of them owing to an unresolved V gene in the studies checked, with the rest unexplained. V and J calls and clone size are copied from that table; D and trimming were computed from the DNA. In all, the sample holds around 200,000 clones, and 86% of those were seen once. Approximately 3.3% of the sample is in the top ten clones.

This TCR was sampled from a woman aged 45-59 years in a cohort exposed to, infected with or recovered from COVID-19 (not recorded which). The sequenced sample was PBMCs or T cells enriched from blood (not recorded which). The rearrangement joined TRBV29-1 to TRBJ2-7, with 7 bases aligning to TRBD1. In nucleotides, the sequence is TGCAGCGTGGCCGGGACAGTTACCTACGAGCAGTACTTC. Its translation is CSVAGTVTYEQYF.